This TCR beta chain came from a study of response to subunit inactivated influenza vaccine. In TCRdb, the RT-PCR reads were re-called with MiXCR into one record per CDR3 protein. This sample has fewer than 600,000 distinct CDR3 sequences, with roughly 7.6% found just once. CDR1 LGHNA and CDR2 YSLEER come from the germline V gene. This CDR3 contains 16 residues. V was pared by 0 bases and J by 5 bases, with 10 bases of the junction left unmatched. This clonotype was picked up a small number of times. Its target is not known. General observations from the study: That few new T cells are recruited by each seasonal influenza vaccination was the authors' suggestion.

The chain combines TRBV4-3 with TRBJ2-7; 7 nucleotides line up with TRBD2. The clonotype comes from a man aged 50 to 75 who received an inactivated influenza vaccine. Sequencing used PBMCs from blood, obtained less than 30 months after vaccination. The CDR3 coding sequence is TGCGCCAGCAGCCAAGATCGAGGACGGGAGGATGACGAGCAGTACTTC. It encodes CASSQDRGREDDEQYF.